This T cell receptor beta chain is from a study of cytomegalovirus exposure and HLA in healthy donors. Study-level points and caveats: CMV antigen specificity of three CMV-associated chains was confirmed in vitro.

Only in-frame clones appear in the TCRdb table, and some are missing; sequencing was by immunoSEQ multiplex PCR. The sample records fewer than 90,000 clones, 94% being singletons. The donors were part of the roughly 120-subject validation cohort, which stood apart from the roughly 700-subject first cohort. The CDR3 is 14 amino acids. Germline-derived CDR1 and CDR2 are MDHEN and SYDVKM. V was pared by 5 bases and J by 4 bases, with 5 bases of the junction left unmatched. Points on this clone: Antigen unknown.

This TCR was sampled from a woman under 30 in good health and CMV-seronegative. Sequencing used PBMCs. V is TRBV28 and J is TRBJ1-5, with 7 bases that match TRBD1. CDR3 in amino acids: CASSLAQGNQPQHF. CDR3 DNA: TGTGCCAGCAGTCTCGCACAGGGGAATCAGCCCCAGCATTTT.